The next 21 T cell receptor beta chains were all read from a single sample in a study of T cell repertoires in cytomegalovirus infection. TCRdb re-derived calls from the reads in MiXCR, one entry per CDR3 protein. The sample carries roughly 860,000 distinct CDR3 sequences, around a third recorded once. No antigen has been assigned to these receptors. The sample in question was cultured CD8+ T cells from PBMCs, obtained from culture after CMV antigen stimulation. The receptors originated from a human donor in good health (CMV status not recorded). Some clones in this sample may be carry-over from other donors' samples.

This sequence joins TRBV20-1 and TRBJ1-2, with no clear D. V lost 3 bases to trimming and J lost 9 bases, with 14 bases between them. This CDR3 contains 12 residues. CDR1 DFQATT and CDR2 SNEGSKA come from the germline V gene (reference sequence). The CDR3: CSASPRFQSYTF. In nucleotides, the CDR3 is TGCAGTGCTAGTCCCAGGTTCCAAAGCTACACCTTC.

The chain links TRBV9 to TRBJ2-1; TRBD2 aligns across 7 bases. Germline assignment: CDR1 SGDLS and CDR2 YYNGEE. The CDR3 spans 13 residues. V gave up 4 bases and J gave up 8 bases; unmatched junction bases: 6. Written as DNA, the CDR3 is TGTGCCAGCAGCCCGATAGCGGGTTATGAGCAGTTCTTC. This gives the protein CASSPIAGYEQFF.

A few counts support this clonotype. J is TRBJ2-2 and V is TRBV7-2, with 10 nucleotides matching TRBD2. Per germline, CDR1 SGHTA and CDR2 FQGNSA. V trimming: 3 bases; J trimming: 5 bases; junction bases outside the gene matches: 6. This CDR3 is built from 16 residues. DNA of the CDR3: TGTGCCAGCAGCTTCATAGCGGGGGGCGGTACCGGGGAGCTGTTTTTT. Its protein is CASSFIAGGGTGELFF.

This clonotype was picked up many times. The V gene is TRBV19, the J gene TRBJ2-7; a weak D match, TRBD1 (6 bases). The CDR3 spans 13 residues. Per germline, CDR1 LNHDA and CDR2 SQIVND (reference sequence). The V end lost 9 bases, the J end lost 0 bases, and 12 bases lay between the germline ends. CDR3 in amino acids: CASSPGVSYEQYF. The CDR3 coding sequence is TGTGCCAGCAGCCCAGGGGTCTCCTACGAGCAGTACTTC.

The chain combines TRBV7-2 with TRBJ2-3, with 11 bases identical to TRBD2. This CDR3 is 18 amino acids long. In germline, CDR1 is SGHTA, CDR2 FQGNSA. Trimming at V came to 2 bases and at J to 4 bases, leaving 11 bases not matched to a gene. CDR3 amino acids: CASSLPVDSGGAPDTQYF. The CDR3, as DNA: TGTGCCAGCAGCTTACCTGTCGATAGCGGGGGGGCCCCAGATACGCAGTATTTT. Supplemented by reference TRBV7-2 and TRBJ2-3, the full variable domain reads GAGVSQSPSNKVTEKGKDVELRCDPISGHTALYWYRQSLGQGLEFLIYFQGNSAPDKSGLPSDRFSAERTGGSVSTLTIQRTQQEDSAVYLCASSLPVDSGGAPDTQYFGPGTRLTVL.

This clonotype was counted only a few times. The chain carries TRBV7-9 and TRBJ2-5, with D possibly being TRBD2 (6 bases). The V end lost 5 bases, the J end lost 4 bases, and 14 bases lay between the germline ends. CDR3 length: 14 residues. Per the germline V gene, CDR1 is SEHNR and CDR2 is FQNEAQ (reference sequence). CDR3 in amino acids: CASSLRRDGETQYF. CDR3 coding DNA: TGTGCCAGCAGCCTCAGGAGGGATGGAGAGACCCAGTACTTC.

This clonotype came up many times. V gene TRBV6-5 combines with J gene TRBJ2-1; TRBD1 matches at 7 bases. This CDR3 contains 13 residues. V lost 2 bases and J lost 5; bases outside the gene matches: 0. The germline V gene encodes CDR1 MNHEY and CDR2 SVGAGI. CDR3 sequence (DNA): TGTGCCAGCAGTTACGGGACAGACAATGAGCAGTTCTTC. It specifies CASSYGTDNEQFF.

This clonotype was counted only a few times. V is TRBV6-6 and J is TRBJ2-7, with D possibly being TRBD1 (5 bases). Trimming stripped 2 bases from V and 0 bases from J, with 8 bases between. Germline CDR1 and CDR2: MNHNY and SVGAGI (reference sequence). This CDR3 region has 14 residues. CDR3 nucleotides: TGTGCCAGCAGTTACCAGGGTAGCTCCTACGAGCAGTACGTC. Protein product: CASSYQGSSYEQYV.

This clonotype was found once. Its ends do not fully match the called genes, so a read error is possible. The chain carries TRBV7-6 and TRBJ2-7; 8 bases align to TRBD2. CDR3 length equals 15 residues. Germline CDR1 SGHVS, CDR2 FNYEAQ. The CDR3 coding sequence is TGTGCCAGCAGCCCACTAGCGGTAAGCTCCCACGAGCAGTACTTC. As protein: CASSPLAVSSHEQYF.

The V gene is TRBV29-1, the J gene TRBJ2-2, with a tentative D call TRBD1 (6 bases). This CDR3 spans 15 amino acids. The V gene's germline CDR1 is SQVTM and CDR2 ANQGSEA. V lost 4 bases and J 2 bases, leaving 14 bases between the germline ends. CDR3 DNA: TGCAGCGTTGTGGACGGGACACCTAACACCGGGGAGCTGTTTTTT. Protein product: CSVVDGTPNTGELFF.

The sample holds one count of this clonotype. This chain connects TRBV2 to TRBJ2-7; no clear D. The CDR3 length is 14 residues. The ends were cut back, 0 bases at V and 6 bases at J, with 12 bases in the middle. Germline V gene lookup returns CDR1 SNHLY and CDR2 FYNNEI. CDR3 bases: TGTGCCAGCAGTGAAGCCCCTGGACGCAGCGAGCAGTACGTC. Its translation is CASSEAPGRSEQYV.

The chain's CDR3 is CSARDPGRTGELFF. DNA of the CDR3: TGCAGTGCTAGAGATCCAGGGCGTACCGGGGAGCTGTTTTTT. The chain has TRBV20-1 and TRBJ2-2, with a weak D call TRBD1 (5 bases). The CDR3 extends over 14 amino acids. Germline CDR1 reads DFQATT; CDR2 reads SNEGSKA (reference sequence). Trimming took 0 bases from V and 5 from J, leaving 10 bases between them.

This chain uses TRBV5-8 with TRBJ1-5; D not resolved. The CDR3 totals 13 residues. Germline values: CDR1 SGHTS, CDR2 YDEGEE. V was clipped by 2 bases and J by 6 bases, with 9 bases between them. The CDR3 region is CASSFNLGQPQHF. CDR3 bases: TGTGCCAGCAGCTTTAACCTAGGTCAGCCCCAGCATTTT.

The chain carries TRBV6-1 and TRBJ2-7, with D unclear. CDR3 length: 10 residues. Germline-derived CDR1 and CDR2 are MNHNS and SASEGT. Trimming left V 2 bases short and J 5 bases short, with 1 base between. As DNA, the CDR3 is TGTGCCAGCAGTGAACACGAGCAGTACTTC. Its translation is CASSEHEQYF.

This clonotype has just one count. The rearrangement uses TRBV12-5 and TRBJ2-1; D call uncertain. The CDR3 has 14 residues. Looked up from germline, CDR1 is LGHNT and CDR2 is FRNRAP. V was pared by 0 bases and J by 6 bases, with 9 bases between. CDR3 sequence (DNA): TGTGCTAGTGGTTTGGTGAGTCTTATCAATGAGCAGTTCTTC. Translating it yields CASGLVSLINEQFF. The full variable domain, completed using reference TRBV12-5 and TRBJ2-1, is DARVTQTPRHKVTEMGQEVTMRCQPILGHNTVFWYRQTMMQGLELLAYFRNRAPLDDSGMPKDRFSAEMPDATLATLKIQPSEPRDSAVYFCASGLVSLINEQFFGPGTRLTVL.

This clonotype has only a few counts. The chain is built from TRBV7-3 and TRBJ2-1; TRBD1 or TRBD2 may be the D gene (5 bases each). Germline-derived CDR1 and CDR2 are SGHTA and FQGTGA. The CDR3 runs to 15 residues. The V and J ends lost 0 bases and 1 base respectively, with 7 bases between them. The CDR3 DNA follows: TGTGCCAGCAGCTTAACGGGGGTATCCTACAATGAGCAGTTCTTC. Amino acids: CASSLTGVSYNEQFF.

The V call is TRBV4-3, the J call TRBJ2-2; no clear D gene. Germline-derived CDR1 and CDR2 are LGHNA and YSLEER. Trimming removed 0 bases at V and 0 bases at J, with 11 bases between. CDR3 size: 17 residues. Here the CDR3 DNA reads TGCGCCAGCAGCCAAGATCGGATGCAGTCGAACACCGGGGAGCTGTTTTTT. Amino acids: CASSQDRMQSNTGELFF.

This clonotype occurred a few times. This chain connects TRBV4-1 to TRBJ1-1, with a possible D match to TRBD1 (5 bases). The CDR3 has 16 amino acids. The germline CDR1 and CDR2 sequences are MGHRA and YSYEKL. V was pared by 0 bases and J by 1 base, with 12 bases between. DNA of the CDR3: TGCGCCAGCAGCCAAGAAGTGGGACTTACGAACACTGAAGCTTTCTTT. Translating gives CASSQEVGLTNTEAFF.

The chain has TRBV19 and TRBJ2-7; 7 positions agree with TRBD2. CDR1 is LNHDA and CDR2 is SQIVND in the germline V gene (reference sequence). The V gene end was trimmed by 3 bases and the J gene end by 7 bases; junction bases not matched to a gene: 6. The CDR3 length is 13 residues. The chain's CDR3 is CASSMWGGSEQYV. The CDR3 DNA follows: TGTGCCAGTAGTATGTGGGGGGGAAGTGAGCAGTACGTC.

This clonotype was observed a handful of times. The chain couples TRBV7-6 to TRBJ2-5, with D possibly being TRBD1 (6 bases). V was shortened by 4 bases and J by 5 bases, with 17 bases between the two germline ends. From germline, CDR1 is SGHVS and CDR2 FNYEAQ. CDR3 length equals 15 residues. The CDR3 reads CASSSPAGAQETQYF. The DNA for the CDR3 is TGTGCCAGCAGCTCCCCGGCAGGGGCGCAGGAGACCCAGTACTTC. The full variable domain, with the rest looked up from reference TRBV7-6 and TRBJ2-5, is GAGVSQSPRYKVTKRGQDVALRCDPISGHVSLYWYRQALGQGPEFLTYFNYEAQQDKSGLPNDRFSAERPEGSISTLTIQRTEQRDSAMYRCASSSPAGAQETQYFGPGTRLLVL.

The chain is built from TRBV12-3 or TRBV12-4 and TRBJ1-5, with 7 bases lining up with TRBD1. V trimming: 5 bases; J trimming: 3 bases; junction bases outside the gene matches: 10. There are 16 residues in the CDR3. The CDR3 region has the DNA TGTGCCAGCAGTCCCCCGGGGACAGTTTTCAATCAGCCCCAGCATTTT. Protein product: CASSPPGTVFNQPQHF.